These T cell receptor beta chains were read from a single sample in a study of shared clonotypes between healthy human individuals. The assay was immunoSEQ multiplex PCR, and TCRdb's table has in-frame clones only and misses some. The sample lists under 2.5 million clones, less than 95% occurring once. What was sequenced was naive CD4+ T cells from PBMCs. The receptors were sampled from a man aged 18 to 30 in good health. Some clones in this sample may be carry-over from other donors' samples. Each CDR3 is given with its conserved first and last residue. D genes are given only for firm matches. For some rows the clone size is stated as once, few or many, or as a class when expanded; others skip it.

j_call v_call cdr3_length clone_size d_call cdr3_aa cdr3_nt
TRBJ2-2 TRBV5-1 14 - - CASSFHTNTGELFF TGCGCCAGCAGCTTTCACACGAACACCGGGGAGCTGTTTTTT
TRBJ2-5 TRBV30 14 - - CAWTQRGVGETQYF TGTGCCTGGACCCAAAGGGGGGTTGGAGAGACCCAGTACTTC
TRBJ2-7 TRBV7-2 12 - - CASSLRVGEQYF TGTGCCAGCAGCCTGAGGGTAGGCGAGCAGTACTTC
TRBJ2-7 TRBV5-1 15 - TRBD1 CASGDRGRSFYEQYF TGCGCCAGCGGCGACAGGGGTCGATCTTTCTACGAGCAGTACTTC
TRBJ1-3 TRBV5-1 15 - - CASSLMQGGGNTIYF TGCGCCAGCAGCTTGATGCAGGGAGGAGGAAACACCATATATTTT
TRBJ1-2 TRBV6-6 14 once TRBD1 CASRGTGENYGYTF TGTGCCAGCAGGGGGACAGGGGAAAACTATGGCTACACCTTC
TRBJ2-5 TRBV10-3 13 - TRBD2 CAISVAGAGTQYF TGTGCCATCAGCGTAGCGGGAGCGGGGACCCAGTACTTC
TRBJ2-5 TRBV28 14 - TRBD1 CASSPRQGRETQYF TGTGCCAGCAGTCCCCGACAGGGGAGGGAGACCCAGTACTTC
TRBJ1-1 TRBV28 13 - - CASSLDRNTEAFF TGTGCCAGCAGTCTTGACCGGAACACTGAAGCTTTCTTT
TRBJ2-7 TRBV11-2 16 once TRBD1 CASSLTGGAGFYEQYF TGTGCCAGCAGCTTGACAGGGGGCGCTGGGTTTTACGAGCAGTACTTC
TRBJ1-2 TRBV28 14 - - CASRATPGSYGYTF TGTGCCAGCAGAGCAACCCCAGGTTCCTATGGCTACACCTTC
TRBJ1-1 TRBV5-8 14 once - CASSLEGGSFRAFF TGTGCCAGCAGCTTGGAAGGGGGGTCATTCAGGGCTTTCTTT
TRBJ2-2 TRBV5-1 17 - TRBD2 CASRVQGAGDDTGELFF TGCGCCAGCAGAGTTCAAGGAGCGGGAGACGACACCGGGGAGCTGTTTTTT
TRBJ2-7 TRBV20-1 11 - - CSAPLAPEQYF TGCAGTGCCCCCTTAGCCCCCGAGCAGTACTTC
TRBJ1-5 TRBV30 15 - TRBD1 CAWSVEGANNQPQHF TGTGCCTGGAGTGTGGAGGGGGCCAACAATCAGCCCCAGCATTTT
TRBJ1-4 TRBV5-1 15 - TRBD1 CASSLRGQGNEKLFF TGCGCCAGCAGCTTGCGCGGACAGGGTAATGAAAAACTGTTTTTT
TRBJ1-1 TRBV6-1 12 - - CASSDAYTEAFF TGTGCCAGCAGCGACGCTTACACTGAAGCTTTCTTT
TRBJ2-1 TRBV4-2 13 - - CASSQDRDTEQFF TGTGCCAGCAGCCAAGATCGGGACACAGAGCAGTTCTTC
TRBJ2-1 TRBV7-9 15 - - CASSQRSGGFREQFF TGTGCCAGCAGCCAACGTAGCGGAGGTTTTCGTGAGCAGTTCTTC
TRBJ2-5 TRBV5-1 14 - - CASSKGTLQETQYF TGCGCCAGCAGCAAAGGGACGCTCCAAGAGACCCAGTACTTC
TRBJ1-2 TRBV27 15 - - CASSSTHRVKGGYTF TGTGCCAGCAGTTCAACCCACAGGGTAAAGGGTGGCTACACCTTC
TRBJ2-1 TRBV28 16 - - CASGRLWGTGANEQFF TGTGCCAGCGGACGTCTCTGGGGAACGGGGGCCAATGAGCAGTTCTTC
TRBJ2-3 TRBV29-1 13 - - CSVGGLSTDTQYF TGCAGCGTTGGGGGACTGAGCACAGATACGCAGTATTTT
TRBJ2-3 TRBV5-1 17 - TRBD2 CASSLARAGVPTDTQYF TGCGCCAGCAGCTTGGCCCGGGCGGGAGTGCCCACAGATACGCAGTATTTT
TRBJ2-3 TRBV12-5 13 - - CASGLYGADTQYF TGTGCTAGTGGTTTGTATGGGGCAGATACGCAGTATTTT
TRBJ2-1 TRBV15 16 - - CATSRGDSLGTNEQFF TGTGCCACCAGCAGAGGGGACTCTCTTGGAACCAATGAGCAGTTCTTC
TRBJ2-6 TRBV7-1 17 once - CASSLILGQSRANVLTF TGTGCCAGCAGCCTTATCTTAGGACAAAGTCGGGCCAACGTCCTGACTTTC
TRBJ2-5 TRBV6-5 16 - - CASSYSKWQGYETQYF TGTGCCAGCAGTTACTCGAAGTGGCAGGGGTACGAGACCCAGTACTTC
TRBJ1-1 TRBV7-9 15 - - CASSLISRENTEAFF TGTGCCAGCAGCTTAATATCACGGGAAAACACTGAAGCTTTCTTT
TRBJ1-1 TRBV5-4 16 - TRBD1 CASSYRQGSGNTEAFF TGTGCCAGCAGTTACCGACAGGGGAGCGGGAACACTGAAGCTTTCTTT
TRBJ2-1 TRBV29-1 14 - - CSVGQGADYNEQFF TGCAGCGTTGGGCAGGGAGCAGACTACAATGAGCAGTTCTTC
TRBJ2-2 TRBV5-1 15 - - CASSLNAGNTGELFF TGCGCCAGCAGCTTGAATGCGGGGAACACCGGGGAGCTGTTTTTT
TRBJ2-3 TRBV28 16 - - CASSSRKRKSTDTQYF TGTGCCAGCAGTTCCAGGAAGCGGAAATCCACAGATACGCAGTATTTT
TRBJ1-2 TRBV7-6 13 - - CASSLTGFYGYTF TGTGCCAGCAGCCTAACAGGGTTCTATGGCTACACCTTC
TRBJ1-1 TRBV6-5 11 once TRBD1 CASSYPGQLIF TGTGCCAGCAGTTATCCGGGACAGCTCATCTTT
TRBJ2-2 TRBV7-9 17 - - CASSSPQAGSNTGELFF TGTGCCAGCAGCTCGCCCCAAGCGGGTTCGAACACCGGGGAGCTGTTTTTT
TRBJ2-7 TRBV27 17 few - CASSFSPQGSFVDEQYF TGTGCCAGCAGCTTCTCCCCACAGGGAAGTTTTGTGGACGAGCAGTACTTC
TRBJ2-3 TRBV5-1 16 - TRBD1 CASSLGRTGFTDTQYF TGCGCCAGCAGCTTGGGAAGGACAGGGTTCACAGATACGCAGTATTTT
TRBJ1-4 TRBV9 18 - TRBD1 CASSPQDRGSLANEKLFF TGTGCCAGCAGCCCCCAGGACAGGGGAAGTCTAGCTAATGAAAAACTGTTTTTT
TRBJ1-2 TRBV19 14 - - CASSPRGRIYGYTF TGTGCCAGTAGCCCAAGGGGAAGGATCTATGGCTACACCTTC
TRBJ2-5 TRBV14 12 once - CASSRRAETQYF TGTGCCAGCAGCCGACGGGCAGAGACCCAGTACTTC
TRBJ1-2 TRBV4-2 12 - - CASSPIGQGYTF TGTGCCAGCAGCCCCATAGGGCAGGGCTACACCTTC
TRBJ2-2 TRBV2 15 once - CASRREDRYTGELFF TGTGCCAGCAGGCGGGAGGACAGGTACACCGGGGAGCTGTTTTTT
TRBJ2-3 TRBV11-3 18 - TRBD2 CASISSSELAGCTDTQYF TGTGCCAGCATATCAAGTTCCGAATTAGCGGGATGCACAGATACGCAGTATTTT
TRBJ2-1 TRBV29-1 14 once - CSAQVPAAYNEQFF TGCAGCGCCCAGGTTCCGGCAGCCTACAATGAGCAGTTCTTC
TRBJ1-1 TRBV5-4 15 - - CASSRATGLNTEAFF TGTGCCAGCAGCCGTGCCACAGGGCTTAACACTGAAGCTTTCTTT
TRBJ1-1 TRBV7-8 14 - - CASSLTRQDKEAFF TGTGCCAGCAGCTTAACGAGACAGGACAAGGAAGCTTTCTTT
TRBJ1-1 TRBV7-2 13 - - CASSSQRGTEAFF TGTGCCAGCAGCTCCCAAAGGGGCACTGAAGCTTTCTTT
TRBJ2-2 TRBV21-1 18 - - CASSRTLAGTANTGELFF TGTGCCAGCAGCAGAACGCTAGCGGGGACCGCGAACACCGGGGAGCTGTTTTTT
TRBJ1-4 TRBV28 12 once - CASSLGNEKLFF TGTGCCAGCAGTTTAGGTAATGAAAAACTGTTTTTT
TRBJ2-3 TRBV9 15 - TRBD1 CASSRTGGPTDTQYF TGTGCCAGCAGCCGGACAGGGGGCCCCACAGATACGCAGTATTTT
TRBJ2-3 TRBV5-4 14 - - CASSLGGPTDTQYF TGTGCCAGCAGCTTGGGAGGACCCACAGATACGCAGTATTTT
TRBJ1-5 TRBV6-1 15 - - CASSWTPGSNQPQHF TGTGCCAGCAGTTGGACCCCCGGGAGCAATCAGCCCCAGCATTTT
TRBJ2-7 TRBV4-1 13 - - CASRLGASYEQYF TGCGCCAGCAGACTTGGGGCCTCCTACGAGCAGTACTTC
TRBJ1-5 TRBV4-1 15 - - CASSRGAGREQPQHF TGCGCCAGCAGTCGTGGGGCAGGACGAGAGCAGCCCCAGCATTTT
TRBJ1-6 TRBV11-3 17 - TRBD1 CASSSRQGSSYNSPLHF TGTGCCAGCAGCTCCCGACAGGGGAGCTCCTATAATTCACCCCTCCACTTT
TRBJ2-7 TRBV28 16 - TRBD2 CASKFSGTSGRVQQYF TGTGCCAGCAAGTTTTCCGGGACTAGCGGGAGAGTGCAGCAGTACTTC
TRBJ2-3 TRBV28 15 - - CASSLYGTSTDTQYF TGTGCCAGCAGTTTATACGGGACTAGCACAGATACGCAGTATTTT
TRBJ2-3 TRBV2 16 - TRBD1 CASSSQGSPSTDTQYF TGTGCCAGCAGTTCACAGGGGTCTCCTAGCACAGATACGCAGTATTTT